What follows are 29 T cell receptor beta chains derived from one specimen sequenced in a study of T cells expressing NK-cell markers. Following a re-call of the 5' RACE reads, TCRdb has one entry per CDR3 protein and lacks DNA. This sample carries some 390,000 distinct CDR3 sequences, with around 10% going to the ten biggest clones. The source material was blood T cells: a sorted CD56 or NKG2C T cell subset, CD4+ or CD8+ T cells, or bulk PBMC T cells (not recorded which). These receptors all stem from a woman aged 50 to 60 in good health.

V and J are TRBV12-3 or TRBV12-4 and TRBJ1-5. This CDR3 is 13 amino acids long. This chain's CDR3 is CASSFQGNQPQHF.

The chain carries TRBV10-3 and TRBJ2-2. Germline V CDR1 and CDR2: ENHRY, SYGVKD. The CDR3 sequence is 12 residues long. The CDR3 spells CASRGSERELFF.

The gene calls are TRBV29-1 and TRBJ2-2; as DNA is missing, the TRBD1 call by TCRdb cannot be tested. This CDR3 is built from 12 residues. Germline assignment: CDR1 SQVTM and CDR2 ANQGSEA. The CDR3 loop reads CSVRTGFGELFF.

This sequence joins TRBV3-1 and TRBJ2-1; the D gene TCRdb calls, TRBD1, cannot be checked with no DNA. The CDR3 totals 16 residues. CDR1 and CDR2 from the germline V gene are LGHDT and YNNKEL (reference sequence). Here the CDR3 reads CASSPFVAGTSLEQFF.

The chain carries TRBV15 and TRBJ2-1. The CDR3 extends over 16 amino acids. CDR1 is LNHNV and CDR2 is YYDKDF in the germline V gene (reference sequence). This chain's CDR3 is CATSRDRLAAGTEQFF.

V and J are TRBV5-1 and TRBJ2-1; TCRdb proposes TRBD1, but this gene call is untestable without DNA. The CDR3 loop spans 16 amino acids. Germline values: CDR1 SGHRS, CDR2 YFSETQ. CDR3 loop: CASSPVAGIQGNEQFF. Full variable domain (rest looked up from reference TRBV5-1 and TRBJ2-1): KAGVTQTPRYLIKTRGQQVTLSCSPISGHRSVSWYQQTPGQGLQFLFEYFSETQRNKGNFPGRFSGRQFSNSRSEMNVSTLELGDSALYLCASSPVAGIQGNEQFFGPGTRLTVL.

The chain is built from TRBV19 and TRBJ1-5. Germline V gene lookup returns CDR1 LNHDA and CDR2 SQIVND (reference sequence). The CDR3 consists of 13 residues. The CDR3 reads CASSIYRSQPQHF. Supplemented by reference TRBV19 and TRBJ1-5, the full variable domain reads DGGITQSPKYLFRKEGQNVTLSCEQNLNHDAMYWYRQDPGQGLRLIYYSQIVNDFQKGDIAEGYSVSREKKESFPLTVTSAQKNPTAFYLCASSIYRSQPQHFGDGTRLSIL.

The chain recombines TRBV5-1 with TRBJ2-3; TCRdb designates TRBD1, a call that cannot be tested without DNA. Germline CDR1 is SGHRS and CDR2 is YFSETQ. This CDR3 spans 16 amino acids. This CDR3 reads CASSPQGPVPSDTQYF.

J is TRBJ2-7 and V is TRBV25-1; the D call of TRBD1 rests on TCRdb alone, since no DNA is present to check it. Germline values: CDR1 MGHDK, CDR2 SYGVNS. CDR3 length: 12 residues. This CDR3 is CALARAPTEQYF.

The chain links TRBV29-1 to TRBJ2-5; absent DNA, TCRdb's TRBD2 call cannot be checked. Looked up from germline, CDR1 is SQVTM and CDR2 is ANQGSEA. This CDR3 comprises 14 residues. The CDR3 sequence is CSADLAETQETQYF.

The chain's CDR3 is CASRRGTGDNSPLHF. The chain joins TRBV6-5 to TRBJ1-6; checking the TCRdb D call of TRBD1 is not possible without DNA. This CDR3 is built from 15 residues. Germline lookup yields CDR1 MNHEY and CDR2 SVGAGI.

CDR3 loop: CASSIQQGYEQYF. This chain joins TRBV19 and TRBJ2-7; TCRdb indicates TRBD1, and absent DNA this call remains unverified. This CDR3 is built from 13 residues. The germline CDR1 and CDR2 sequences are LNHDA and SQIVND (reference sequence).

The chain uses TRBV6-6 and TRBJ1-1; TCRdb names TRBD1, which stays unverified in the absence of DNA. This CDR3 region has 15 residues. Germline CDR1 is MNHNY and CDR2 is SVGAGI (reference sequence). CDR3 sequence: CASSSQTGAVAEAFF.

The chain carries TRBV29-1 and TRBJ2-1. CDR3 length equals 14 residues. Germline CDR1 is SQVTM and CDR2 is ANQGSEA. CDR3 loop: CSVVSFWANNEQFF.

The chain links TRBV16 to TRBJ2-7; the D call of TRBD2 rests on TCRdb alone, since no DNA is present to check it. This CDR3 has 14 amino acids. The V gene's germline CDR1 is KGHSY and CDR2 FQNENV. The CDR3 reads CASSQFESGLVQYF.

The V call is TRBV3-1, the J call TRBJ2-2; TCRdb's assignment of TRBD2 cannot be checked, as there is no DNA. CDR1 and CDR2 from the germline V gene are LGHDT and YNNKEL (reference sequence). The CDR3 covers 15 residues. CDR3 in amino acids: CASSLSGSEAGELFF. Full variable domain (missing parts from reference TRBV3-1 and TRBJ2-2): DTAVSQTPKYLVTQMGNDKSIKCEQNLGHDTMYWYKQDSKKFLKIMFSYNNKELIINETVPNRFSPKSPDKAHLNLHINSLELGDSAVYFCASSLSGSEAGELFFGEGSRLTVL.

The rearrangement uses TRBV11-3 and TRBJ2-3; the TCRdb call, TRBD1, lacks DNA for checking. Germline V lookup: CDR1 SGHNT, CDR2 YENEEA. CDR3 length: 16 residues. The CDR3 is CASSLYGGSNRDTQYF.

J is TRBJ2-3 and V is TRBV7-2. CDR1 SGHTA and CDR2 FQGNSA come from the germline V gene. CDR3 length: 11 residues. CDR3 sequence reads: CASSPFDTQYF.

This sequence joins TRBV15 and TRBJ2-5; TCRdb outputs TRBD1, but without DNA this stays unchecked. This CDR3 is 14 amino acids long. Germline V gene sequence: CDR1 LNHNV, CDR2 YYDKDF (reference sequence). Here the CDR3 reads CATSRTGGWETQYF.

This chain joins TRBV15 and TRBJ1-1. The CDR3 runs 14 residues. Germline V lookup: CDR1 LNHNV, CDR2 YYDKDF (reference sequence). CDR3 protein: CATSRGATNTEAFF.

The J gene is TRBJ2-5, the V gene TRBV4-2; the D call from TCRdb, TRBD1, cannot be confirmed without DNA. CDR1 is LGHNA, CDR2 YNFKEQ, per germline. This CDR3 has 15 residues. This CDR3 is CASSQAGGVQETQYF.

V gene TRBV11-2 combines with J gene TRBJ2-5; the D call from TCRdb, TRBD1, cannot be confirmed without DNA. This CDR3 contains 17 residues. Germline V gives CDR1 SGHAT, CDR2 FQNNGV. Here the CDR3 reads CASSLYTPGSRQETQYF.

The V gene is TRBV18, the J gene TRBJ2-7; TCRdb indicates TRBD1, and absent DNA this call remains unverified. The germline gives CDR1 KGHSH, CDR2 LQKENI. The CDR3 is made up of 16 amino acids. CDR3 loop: CASSLVRTTDSYEQYF.

The CDR3: CASSLELAGGPPRYF. The chain recombines TRBV5-5 with TRBJ2-4; the D call from TCRdb, TRBD2, cannot be confirmed without DNA. This CDR3 contains 15 residues. Germline V gene lookup returns CDR1 SGHKS and CDR2 YYEKEE (reference sequence).

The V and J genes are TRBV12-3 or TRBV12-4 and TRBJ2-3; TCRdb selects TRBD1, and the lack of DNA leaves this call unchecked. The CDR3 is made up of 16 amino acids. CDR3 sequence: CASRPPLAGGTDTQYF.

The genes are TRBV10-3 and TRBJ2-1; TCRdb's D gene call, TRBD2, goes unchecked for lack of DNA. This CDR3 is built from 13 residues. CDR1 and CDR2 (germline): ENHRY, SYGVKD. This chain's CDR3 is CAIKPGLYNEQFF.

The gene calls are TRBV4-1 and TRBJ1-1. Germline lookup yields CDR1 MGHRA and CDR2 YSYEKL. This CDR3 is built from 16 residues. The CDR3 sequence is CASSPADGSMNTEAFF.

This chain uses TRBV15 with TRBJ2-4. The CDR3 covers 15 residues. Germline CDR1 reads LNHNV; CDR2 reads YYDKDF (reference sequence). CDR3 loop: CATSRHNGAKNIQYF.

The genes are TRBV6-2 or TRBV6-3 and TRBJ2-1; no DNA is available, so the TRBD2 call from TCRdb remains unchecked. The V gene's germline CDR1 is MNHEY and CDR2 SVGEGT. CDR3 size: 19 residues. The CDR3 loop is CASSYPRTSGKVTYNEQFF.